This record looks at one TCR beta chain sequence and its context. Germline CDR1 and CDR2: LGHNT and FRNRAP. The CDR3 is 13 residues long. Trimming at V came to 6 bases and at J to 10 bases, leaving 7 bases not matched to a gene. Some clones are missing from TCRdb's copy, which holds only in-frame ones; the method was immunoSEQ multiplex PCR. The profile shows 110,000 to 150,000 clones, approximately 80% of them singletons. Enrolled through a virtual design, the participants were between about 18 and 100 years of age and came from about two dozen US areas. This specimen belongs to a study of blood T cell repertoires in COVID-19. Turning to the study itself: Sites across the United States, Italy and Spain contributed samples from acute and convalescent COVID-19.

This rearrangement joins TRBV12-5 to TRBJ1-1; 11 nucleotides align to TRBD1. The clonotype originates from a woman under 30 who had been exposed to COVID-19. The material sequenced was PBMCs or T cells enriched from blood (not recorded which). CDR3 region: CASGLSGTGGAFF. CDR3 DNA: TGTGCTAGTGGCCTATCCGGGACAGGGGGAGCTTTCTTT. The full variable domain, its missing parts supplied by reference TRBV12-5 and TRBJ1-1, is DARVTQTPRHKVTEMGQEVTMRCQPILGHNTVFWYRQTMMQGLELLAYFRNRAPLDDSGMPKDRFSAEMPDATLATLKIQPSEPRDSAVYFCASGLSGTGGAFFGQGTRLTVV.